This passage covers 5 T cell receptor beta chains from one sample sequenced in a study of blood T cell repertoires in COVID-19. Some clones are missing from TCRdb's copy, which holds only in-frame ones; the method was immunoSEQ multiplex PCR. The sample lists roughly 300,000 clones, around 84% occurring once. Sequencing was done on a sample of PBMCs or T cells enriched from blood (not recorded which). The receptors were gathered from a woman between 45 and 65 years old who had recovered from COVID-19.

This clone showed up just a few times. This chain connects TRBV6-5 to TRBJ1-6, with 8 bases that match TRBD1. Per germline, CDR1 MNHEY and CDR2 SVGAGI. V lost 7 bases and J lost 7; bases outside the gene matches: 6. The CDR3 is made up of 14 amino acids. CDR3 sequence: CASKRTGSNSPLHF. As DNA, the CDR3 is TGTGCCAGCAAAAGGACAGGGTCGAATTCACCCCTCCACTTT.

The CDR3 region is CASSPLGTGDIYEQYF. The CDR3 DNA reads TGTGCCAGCTCACCTCTCGGGACAGGGGACATCTACGAGCAGTACTTC. The chain couples TRBV18 to TRBJ2-7; 10 bases agree with TRBD1. The V and J ends lost 3 bases and 3 bases, in that order; junction bases with no gene match: 8. CDR3 size: 16 residues. Germline V gives CDR1 KGHSH, CDR2 LQKENI. The whole variable domain, remainder taken from reference TRBV18 and TRBJ2-7, is NAGVMQNPRHLVRRRGQEARLRCSPMKGHSHVYWYRQLPEEGLKFMVYLQKENIIDESGMPKERFSAEFPKEGPSILRIQQVVRGDSAAYFCASSPLGTGDIYEQYFGPGTRLTVT.

The V call is TRBV27, the J call TRBJ1-6, with a weak D call TRBD1 (6 bases). Trimming cost V 5 bases and J 0 bases, with 11 bases left between them. CDR3 length equals 16 residues. From germline, CDR1 is MNHEY and CDR2 SMNVEV (reference sequence). The CDR3 here is CASSAGDSSYNSPLHF. The CDR3 coding sequence is TGTGCCAGCAGTGCAGGGGATAGCTCCTATAATTCACCCCTCCACTTT.

The J gene is TRBJ1-2, the V gene TRBV30; 7 nucleotides line up with TRBD1. V dropped 1 base and J dropped 8; count of bases not matched to a gene: 13. Germline V CDR1 and CDR2: GTSNPN, SVGIG (reference sequence). The CDR3 contains 15 residues. The CDR3 DNA is TGTGCCTGGAGTGCCGACAGGGCAACGGGTTACGGCTACACCTTC. Translation: CAWSADRATGYGYTF. Filled out from reference TRBV30 and TRBJ1-2, the complete variable domain reads SQTIHQWPATLVQPVGSPLSLECTVEGTSNPNLYWYRQAAGRGLQLLFYSVGIGQISSEVPQNLSASRPQDRQFILSSKKLLLSDSGFYLCAWSADRATGYGYTFGSGTRLTVV.

In this sample, this clone turned up once. V and J are TRBV24-1 and TRBJ2-5, with D possibly being TRBD1 (5 bases). The CDR3 extends over 14 amino acids. Germline V gene lookup returns CDR1 KGHDR and CDR2 SFDVKD. V was pared by 6 bases and J by 5 bases, with 15 bases between. The CDR3 sequence: CATSQGIPPETQYF. CDR3 DNA sequence: TGTGCCACCAGTCAGGGAATTCCCCCTGAGACCCAGTACTTC.